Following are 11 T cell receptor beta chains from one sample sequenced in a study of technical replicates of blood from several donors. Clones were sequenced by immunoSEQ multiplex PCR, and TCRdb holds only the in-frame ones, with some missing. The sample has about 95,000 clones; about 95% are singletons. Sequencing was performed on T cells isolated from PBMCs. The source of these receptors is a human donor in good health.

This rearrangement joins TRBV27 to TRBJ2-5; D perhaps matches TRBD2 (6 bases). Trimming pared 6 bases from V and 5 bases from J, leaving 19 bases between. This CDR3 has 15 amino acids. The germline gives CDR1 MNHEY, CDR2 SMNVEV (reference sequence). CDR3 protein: CASRTGPSALETQYF. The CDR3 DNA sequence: TGTGCCAGCAGAACGGGGCCTAGCGCGTTGGAGACCCAGTACTTC.

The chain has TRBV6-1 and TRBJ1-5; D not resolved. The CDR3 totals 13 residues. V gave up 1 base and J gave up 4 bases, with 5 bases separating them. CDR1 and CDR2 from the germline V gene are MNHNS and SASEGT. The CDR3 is CASSEVSNQPQHF. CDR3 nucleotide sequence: TGTGCCAGCAGTGAAGTTTCTAATCAGCCCCAGCATTTT.

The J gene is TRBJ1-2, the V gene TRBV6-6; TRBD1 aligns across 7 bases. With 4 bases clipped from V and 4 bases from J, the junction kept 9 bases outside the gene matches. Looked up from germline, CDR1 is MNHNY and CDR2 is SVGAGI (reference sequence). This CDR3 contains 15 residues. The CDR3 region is CASSSRQGDFYGYTF. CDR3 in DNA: TGTGCCAGCAGTTCCCGACAGGGCGATTTCTATGGCTACACCTTC.

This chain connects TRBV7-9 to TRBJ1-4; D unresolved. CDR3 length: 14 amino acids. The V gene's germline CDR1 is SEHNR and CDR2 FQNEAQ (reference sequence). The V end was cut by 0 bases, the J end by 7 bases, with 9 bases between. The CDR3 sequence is CASSLAGGIEKLFF. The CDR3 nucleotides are TGTGCCAGCAGCTTAGCTGGCGGGATTGAAAAACTGTTTTTT.

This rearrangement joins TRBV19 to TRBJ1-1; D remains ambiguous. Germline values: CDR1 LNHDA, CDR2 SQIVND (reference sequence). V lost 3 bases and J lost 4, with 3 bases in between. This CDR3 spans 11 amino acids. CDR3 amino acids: CASSIGTEAFF. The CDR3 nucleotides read TGTGCCAGTAGTATCGGCACTGAAGCTTTCTTT.

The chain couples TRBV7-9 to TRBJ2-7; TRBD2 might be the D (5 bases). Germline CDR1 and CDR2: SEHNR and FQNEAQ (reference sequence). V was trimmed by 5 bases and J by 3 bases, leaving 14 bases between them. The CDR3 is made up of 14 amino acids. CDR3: CASSQRESHYEQYF. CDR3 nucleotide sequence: TGTGCCAGCAGCCAGAGGGAGAGCCACTACGAGCAGTACTTC. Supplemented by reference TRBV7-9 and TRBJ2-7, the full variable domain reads DTGVSQNPRHKITKRGQNVTFRCDPISEHNRLYWYRQTLGQGPEFLTYFQNEAQLEKSRLLSDRFSAERPKGSFSTLEIQRTEQGDSAMYLCASSQRESHYEQYFGPGTRLTVT.

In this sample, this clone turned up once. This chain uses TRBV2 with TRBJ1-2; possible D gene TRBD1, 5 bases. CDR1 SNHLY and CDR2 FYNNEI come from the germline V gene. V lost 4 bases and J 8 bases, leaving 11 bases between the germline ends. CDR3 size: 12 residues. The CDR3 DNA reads TGTGCCAGCAGTGTCAGGGTGGGGGGCTACACCTTC. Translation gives CASSVRVGGYTF.

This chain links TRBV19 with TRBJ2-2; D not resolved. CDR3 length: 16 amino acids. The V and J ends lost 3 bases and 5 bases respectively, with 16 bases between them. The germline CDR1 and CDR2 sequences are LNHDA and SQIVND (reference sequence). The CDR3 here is CASSISVGVVTGELFF. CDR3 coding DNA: TGTGCCAGTAGTATCTCGGTAGGAGTAGTGACCGGGGAGCTGTTTTTT.

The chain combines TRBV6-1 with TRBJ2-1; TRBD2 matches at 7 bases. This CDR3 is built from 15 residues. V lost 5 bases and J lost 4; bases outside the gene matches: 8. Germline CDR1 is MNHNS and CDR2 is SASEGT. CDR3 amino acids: CASSQTGGFYNEQFF. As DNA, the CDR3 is TGTGCCAGCAGTCAAACGGGGGGTTTTTACAATGAGCAGTTCTTC.

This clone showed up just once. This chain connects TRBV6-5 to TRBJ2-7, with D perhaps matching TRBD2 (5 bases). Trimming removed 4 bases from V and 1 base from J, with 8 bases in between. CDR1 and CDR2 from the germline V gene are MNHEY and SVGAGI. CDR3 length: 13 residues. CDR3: CASSSGDSYEQYF. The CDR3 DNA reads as TGTGCCAGCAGTTCCGGGGATTCCTACGAGCAGTACTTC.

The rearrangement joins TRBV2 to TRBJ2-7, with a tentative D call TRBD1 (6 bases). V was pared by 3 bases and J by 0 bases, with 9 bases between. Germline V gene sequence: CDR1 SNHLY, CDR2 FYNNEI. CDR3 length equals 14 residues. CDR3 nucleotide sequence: TGTGCCAGCAGTGAGGGGGCGGGCTCCTACGAGCAGTACTTC. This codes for CASSEGAGSYEQYF.